The clone carrying this TCR beta chain was seen once. The antigen remains undetermined. It may be a read error: a sequence one base away is much more abundant. The data were obtained in a study of post-analysis software for immune sequencing data. This CDR3 has 14 amino acids. CDR1 is SQVTM and CDR2 is ANQGSEA in the germline V gene. V was clipped by 3 bases and J by 3 bases; unmatched bases: 6. Unique molecular identifiers were present in the TCR beta cDNA libraries. TCRdb processed the PCR reads anew with MiXCR; each CDR3 protein has one entry. The sample includes around 250,000 distinct CDR3 sequences, 36% seen only once; the top ten take 4.5% to 5.5%. Study outcomes and limitations: The five TRBV segments detected at higher frequency in patients than in controls included TRBV5-6, TRBV5-1 and TRBV20-1.

The clonotype comes from a girl aged 10 to 17 with multiple sclerosis. The sample taken for sequencing was blood. The chain links TRBV29-1 to TRBJ2-3; the match to TRBD2 covers 7 bases. The CDR3 DNA reads as TGCAGCGTTGATGGGCAGGGAGGGACAGATACGCAGTATTTT. As protein: CSVDGQGGTDTQYF.